This is a list of T cell receptor beta chains from one sample in a study of PD-1 blockade in classical Hodgkin lymphoma. Using immunoSEQ multiplex PCR, the repertoire was profiled, and TCRdb retains in-frame clones only, with some absent. The top ten hold around 2% of the sample, which has about 96,000 clones, about 93% seen once. This material consisted of peripheral blood mononuclear cells (PBMCs), taken before the fourth cycle of nivolumab. Receptor source: a human donor with classical Hodgkin lymphoma. CDR3s include the opening cysteine and the closing phenylalanine or tryptophan. D genes are given only for firm matches. A row's size may be missing; if present it is once, few, many or a size class.

TRBV25-1	-	-	12	TRBJ1-5	CASSEGNQPQHF	TGTGCCAGCAGTGAGGGCAATCAGCCCCAGCATTTT
TRBV6-6	-	-	16	TRBJ1-1	CASSYPNAPGHIEAFF	TGTGCCAGCAGTTACCCCAACGCCCCGGGACATATTGAAGCTTTCTTT
TRBV7-6	once	TRBD2	17	TRBJ2-6	CASSPGLVVTGANVLTF	TGTGCCAGCAGCCCCGGACTAGTGGTAACTGGGGCCAACGTCCTGACTTTC
TRBV2	once	TRBD1	15	TRBJ2-7	CASNGRNRGNYEQYF	TGTGCCAGCAACGGAAGAAACAGGGGGAACTACGAGCAGTACTTC
TRBV9	-	-	12	TRBJ2-5	CASSVAGGTQYF	TGTGCCAGCAGCGTTGCCGGAGGGACCCAGTACTTC
TRBV7-2	-	TRBD1	15	TRBJ2-1	CASSSRTGVLREQFF	TGTGCCAGCAGCTCGAGGACAGGAGTTTTGCGGGAGCAGTTCTTC
TRBV7-9	-	-	15	TRBJ2-7	CASSFVTVSSYEQYF	TGTGCCAGCAGCTTTGTTACCGTAAGCTCCTACGAGCAGTACTTC
TRBV7-9	-	TRBD1	17	TRBJ2-1	CASSFKGDRGRLNEQFF	TGTGCCAGCAGCTTTAAGGGGGACAGGGGGCGCCTCAATGAGCAGTTCTTC
TRBV11-2	-	-	13	TRBJ1-1	CASRNDRGTEAFF	TGTGCCAGCAGAAATGACAGAGGCACTGAAGCTTTCTTT
TRBV2	-	-	11	TRBJ2-7	CASGTYYEQYF	TGTGCCAGCGGGACGTACTACGAGCAGTACTTC
TRBV15	few	-	15	TRBJ1-5	CATSGGTLSDQPQHF	TGTGCCACCAGCGGGGGGACCCTGAGCGATCAGCCCCAGCATTTT
TRBV10-2	-	-	16	TRBJ1-5	CASSESGARGNQPQHF	TGCGCCAGCAGTGAGTCGGGGGCGCGGGGCAATCAGCCCCAGCATTTT
TRBV7-9	-	TRBD1	17	TRBJ1-2	CASSPVRWDSSNYGYTF	TGTGCCAGCAGCCCAGTCCGCTGGGACAGCTCTAACTATGGCTACACCTTC
TRBV11-2	once	-	16	TRBJ1-3	CASSLDRSNSGNTIYF	TGTGCCAGCAGCTTAGATAGGTCAAACTCTGGAAACACCATATATTTT
TRBV14	-	-	18	TRBJ1-2	CASSQEVVWGPWNYGYTF	TGTGCCAGCAGCCAAGAAGTGGTTTGGGGACCGTGGAACTATGGCTACACCTTC
TRBV6-5	-	-	13	TRBJ2-1	CASSPVSSLEQFF	TGTGCCAGCAGCCCAGTCTCTAGTCTAGAGCAGTTCTTC
TRBV19	-	TRBD1	17	TRBJ1-1	CASYRRGQGARGTEAFF	TGTGCCAGTTATAGGCGGGGACAGGGGGCGAGGGGCACTGAAGCTTTCTTT
TRBV29-1	-	-	14	TRBJ2-7	CSVLPRQDKNEQYF	TGCAGCGTCCTCCCCAGACAGGACAAGAACGAGCAGTACTTC
TRBV5-1	-	-	17	TRBJ2-5	CASSFTPASLAGETQYF	TGCGCCAGCAGCTTTACTCCCGCGTCCCTGGCGGGAGAGACCCAGTACTTC
TRBV29-1	-	TRBD1	13	TRBJ1-2	CSVPGQGLGGYTF	TGCAGCGTGCCGGGACAGGGGTTGGGAGGCTACACCTTC
TRBV4-2	-	-	13	TRBJ1-1	CASSQVNPTEAFF	TGTGCCAGCAGCCAAGTTAACCCAACTGAAGCTTTCTTT
TRBV11-2	once	TRBD1	16	TRBJ2-5	CASSLDLGTGEVTQYF	TGTGCCAGCAGCTTAGATTTGGGGACAGGGGAGGTGACCCAGTACTTC
TRBV27	few	TRBD2	14	TRBJ2-1	CASRTSGSGNEQFF	TGTGCCAGCAGGACTAGCGGGAGTGGTAATGAGCAGTTCTTC
TRBV18	-	TRBD2	17	TRBJ2-3	CASSPRTSDLSTDTQYF	TGTGCCAGCTCACCAAGGACTAGCGACCTGAGCACAGATACGCAGTATTTT
TRBV7-8	-	TRBD1	16	TRBJ2-7	CASRTNAGTGGYEQYF	TGTGCCAGCAGAACAAACGCCGGGACAGGGGGCTACGAGCAGTACTTC
TRBV10-3	once	-	13	TRBJ1-4	CAISEVSGIELFF	TGTGCCATCAGTGAGGTCTCAGGGATAGAACTGTTTTTT
TRBV7-8	-	-	16	TRBJ1-1	CASSFRAGGDATEAFF	TGTGCCAGCAGCTTCCGCGCCGGGGGGGATGCCACTGAAGCTTTCTTT
TRBV5-5	-	-	12	TRBJ2-7	CASSLQVEEQYF	TGTGCCAGCAGCTTGCAGGTCGAGGAGCAGTACTTC
TRBV6-5	once	-	14	TRBJ1-3	CASSYNSAGNTIYF	TGTGCCAGCAGTTATAATTCTGCTGGAAACACCATATATTTT
TRBV7-9	-	-	15	TRBJ2-3	CASRRGLGATDTQYF	TGTGCCAGCAGACGGGGCCTCGGGGCCACAGATACGCAGTATTTT
TRBV28	-	-	10	TRBJ1-3	CASRGNTIYF	TGTGCCAGCAGAGGAAACACCATATATTTT
TRBV20-1	-	-	11	TRBJ1-1	CSAGWTGEAFF	TGCAGTGCGGGATGGACGGGTGAAGCTTTCTTT
TRBV19	once	TRBD1	14	TRBJ2-7	CASSNTGGAYEQYF	TGTGCCAGTAGTAACACAGGGGGCGCATACGAGCAGTACTTC
TRBV19	-	-	13	TRBJ2-7	CASRGGNYYEQYF	TGTGCCAGCCGAGGCGGCAACTACTACGAGCAGTACTTC
TRBV29-1	-	-	14	TRBJ2-3	CSDNSPGGPDTQYF	TGCAGCGATAACTCCCCTGGGGGCCCAGATACGCAGTATTTT
TRBV12-5	-	TRBD1	19	TRBJ2-1	CASGLPDRGIGSSYNEQFF	TGTGCTAGTGGTTTGCCGGACAGGGGAATCGGAAGCTCCTACAATGAGCAGTTCTTC
TRBV7-9	-	-	15	TRBJ1-4	CASSRRSGVDEKLFF	TGTGCCAGCAGCCGTCGGTCAGGAGTTGACGAAAAACTGTTTTTT
TRBV19	-	-	13	TRBJ2-5	CASSIFVKETQYF	TGTGCCAGTAGTATTTTTGTCAAGGAGACCCAGTACTTC
TRBV5-1	-	-	13	TRBJ2-7	CASSLDTAYEQYF	TGCGCCAGCAGCTTGGACACTGCCTACGAGCAGTACTTC
TRBV27	-	TRBD2	15	TRBJ2-1	CASSRTSGIVNEQFF	TGTGCCAGCAGTAGGACTAGCGGGATAGTCAATGAGCAGTTCTTC
TRBV28	-	TRBD1	16	TRBJ2-5	CASSLPGQGALGTQYF	TGTGCCAGCAGTTTACCGGGACAGGGGGCCCTCGGGACCCAGTACTTC
TRBV5-1	-	-	15	TRBJ2-1	CASSLLDYSYNEQFF	TGCGCCAGCAGCTTGTTGGACTACTCCTACAATGAGCAGTTCTTC
TRBV11-2	once	TRBD1	17	TRBJ2-7	CASSLGPLGQGNYEQYF	TGTGCCAGCAGCTTAGGGCCCTTAGGACAGGGGAATTACGAGCAGTACTTC
TRBV5-1	-	TRBD1	13	TRBJ1-2	CASSVDRDYGYTF	TGCGCCAGCAGCGTTGACAGGGACTATGGCTACACCTTC
TRBV9	-	-	14	TRBJ1-2	CASTQSGGLDGYTF	TGTGCCAGCACCCAATCGGGGGGACTGGATGGCTACACCTTC
TRBV2	-	-	12	TRBJ2-5	CASVGSAGTQYF	TGTGCCAGCGTGGGGAGCGCGGGGACCCAGTACTTC
TRBV14	-	-	11	TRBJ2-7	CASSQDGEQYF	TGTGCCAGCAGCCAAGACGGGGAGCAGTACTTC
TRBV7-9	-	TRBD2	17	TRBJ2-4	CASSFPSGSLVANIQYF	TGTGCCAGCAGCTTCCCTAGCGGGAGTTTGGTGGCAAACATTCAGTACTTC
TRBV6-5	-	-	14	TRBJ2-2	CASSYVVGAGELFF	TGTGCCAGCAGTTACGTGGTTGGCGCCGGGGAGCTGTTTTTT
TRBV18	once	-	14	TRBJ2-5	CASSPAGGKETQYF	TGTGCCAGCTCACCGGCGGGCGGTAAAGAGACCCAGTACTTC
TRBV14	-	-	11	TRBJ2-7	CASSQGGPQYF	TGTGCCAGCAGCCAAGGGGGACCCCAGTACTTC
TRBV27	once	-	17	TRBJ2-6	CASSLGSGCSGANVLTF	TGTGCCAGCAGTTTGGGTTCGGGGTGCTCTGGGGCCAACGTCCTGACTTTC
TRBV2	-	TRBD2	16	TRBJ2-1	CASSPGLLSSYNEQFF	TGTGCCAGCAGTCCGGGACTACTGAGCTCCTACAATGAGCAGTTCTTC
TRBV19	-	TRBD1	14	TRBJ2-5	CASRRTGSSETQYF	TGTGCCAGTAGAAGGACAGGGTCGTCGGAAACCCAGTACTTC
TRBV25-1	-	-	15	TRBJ2-7	CASSEFAGFLGEQYF	TGTGCCAGCAGTGAATTTGCGGGGTTTTTGGGCGAGCAGTACTTC
TRBV6-6	-	TRBD1	15	TRBJ1-4	CASSHPGQGIEKLFF	TGTGCCAGCAGTCACCCGGGACAGGGTATTGAAAAACTGTTTTTT
TRBV19	-	TRBD1	14	TRBJ1-5	CASSMTGGRQPQHF	TGTGCCAGTAGTATGACAGGGGGACGGCAGCCCCAGCATTTT
TRBV6-5	-	-	11	TRBJ2-7	CASRDSYEQYF	TGTGCCAGCAGGGACTCCTACGAGCAGTACTTC
TRBV6-5	-	TRBD1	15	TRBJ2-5	CASSYYGTGDETQYF	TGTGCCAGCAGTTACTACGGGACAGGAGATGAGACCCAGTACTTC